The present T cell receptor (beta chain) was sequenced within a study of CD8 T cells in ankylosing spondylitis. This clonotype was seen more than once but under ten times. Its antigen is unidentified. With molecular barcodes, quantitative 5'-RACE was used to make the TCR beta libraries. TCRdb recomputed calls from the 5' RACE reads with MiXCR, one row per CDR3 protein. The table has 200,000 to 250,000 distinct CDR3 sequences, around 24% seen once. General study points: What appeared characteristic of ankylosing spondylitis blood was a TCR beta motif of 7 or 8 highly homologous variants.

CDR3 length: 16 amino acids. V lost 0 bases and J lost 2; bases outside the gene matches: 2. CDR1 MNHEY and CDR2 SMNVEV come from the germline V gene (reference sequence). The TCR was taken from a male donor with ankylosing spondylitis or in good health (not recorded which). Sequenced input: blood, either unsorted or a sorted T cell fraction (not recorded which). The rearrangement uses TRBV27 and TRBJ2-1; 9 bases agree with TRBD1. CDR3 amino acids: CASSLSRDRAYNEQFF. The CDR3, as DNA: TGTGCCAGCAGTTTATCGAGGGACAGGGCCTACAATGAGCAGTTCTTC.